Listed below are T cell receptor beta chains from one sample, sequenced in a study of blood T cell repertoires in COVID-19. Profiling relied on immunoSEQ multiplex PCR, and the TCRdb table lists in-frame clones only, not all of them. In the table there are 90,000 to 150,000 clones, around 87% of which are singletons. Input material: peripheral blood. The receptors originated from a man in his 70s with active or convalescent COVID-19. CDR3s include the opening cysteine and the closing phenylalanine or tryptophan. D genes are given only for firm matches. Clone sizes are given selectively: once, few, many, or a class where the clone is expanded.

V gene	J gene	clone size	D gene	CDR3 DNA	CDR3 protein
TRBV6-5	TRBJ1-5	-	-	TGTGCCAGCAACCCAGGGTTCAATCAGCCCCAGCATTTT	CASNPGFNQPQHF
TRBV21-1	TRBJ2-2	-	-	TGTGCCAGCAGCAAAAGGTTTAGCGGGAGGGTCACCGGGGAGCTGTTTTTT	CASSKRFSGRVTGELFF
TRBV15	TRBJ2-1	-	TRBD2	TGTGCCACCCGACGGGAGGGGGACTACAATGAGCAGTTCTTC	CATRREGDYNEQFF
TRBV6-5	TRBJ1-2	-	TRBD1	TGTGCCAGCAGCCAACCTACAGGGGAGAAGGTAGAGACCTTC	CASSQPTGEKVETF
TRBV27	TRBJ1-1	-	-	TGTGCCAGCATGGCGCCCAGACAAATGAACACTGAAGCTTTCTTT	CASMAPRQMNTEAFF
TRBV6-6	TRBJ2-2	-	-	TGTGCCCTCCGGGGTCCGGACACCGGGGAGCTGTTTTTT	CALRGPDTGELFF
TRBV28	TRBJ2-7	-	-	TGTGCCAGCAGTCCCCCACCTTGGGGAGCCTACGAGCAGTACTTC	CASSPPPWGAYEQYF
TRBV19	TRBJ1-5	-	-	TGTGCCAGTAGTGGCGGTCCCCGAAATCAGCCCCAGCATTTT	CASSGGPRNQPQHF
TRBV7-8	TRBJ2-2	-	-	TGTGCCAGCAGCCCCTCGGGACTCGACAGGGCCCGACGCGTTACCGTTATTACTGGGGAGCTGTTTTTT	CASSPSGLDRARRVTVITGELFF
TRBV4-1	TRBJ2-1	-	TRBD2	TGCGCCAGCAGCCAAGGCGGGAGTTCCTACAATGAGCAGTTCTTC	CASSQGGSSYNEQFF
TRBV6-5	TRBJ1-5	few	TRBD1	TGTGCCAGCGGGACAGTCTATAGCAATCAGCCCCAGCATTTT	CASGTVYSNQPQHF
TRBV3-1/TRBV3-2	TRBJ1-2	-	-	TGTGCCAGCAGCCAAGGCCGGGACAAGCTAAACTATGGCTACACCTTC	CASSQGRDKLNYGYTF
TRBV28	TRBJ2-3	-	-	TGTGCCAGCAGTCCCCGGGACACCACAGATACGCAGTATTTT	CASSPRDTTDTQYF
TRBV24-1	TRBJ2-1	-	-	TGTGCCACCAGTGATACCGCTGACTTGGCCAATGAGCAGTTCTTC	CATSDTADLANEQFF
TRBV19	TRBJ1-5	once	TRBD1	TGTGCCAGTATATCTCTTACAGGGGCGGGTCAGCCCCAGCATTTT	CASISLTGAGQPQHF
TRBV10-3	TRBJ2-7	-	-	TGTGCCATCAGTGATAACAATTACTACGAGCAGTACTTC	CAISDNNYYEQYF
TRBV18	TRBJ2-3	-	TRBD2	TGTGCCAGCTCACCGACCACGCCACTAGCGGGAGGGCTCTCGGATACGCAGTATTTT	CASSPTTPLAGGLSDTQYF
TRBV28	TRBJ1-1	-	-	TGTGCCAGCAGTCCCAACAGGGTGAACACTGAAGCTTTCTTT	CASSPNRVNTEAFF
TRBV9	TRBJ2-1	-	TRBD2	TGTGCCAGCAGCGTAGTTACTAGCGGGAACAATGAGCAGTTCTTC	CASSVVTSGNNEQFF
TRBV3-1/TRBV3-2	TRBJ1-6	-	-	TGTGCCAGCAGCCACCCCTCCGGGGCGGGGAGAGGTCCACCCCTCCACTTT	CASSHPSGAGRGPPLHF
TRBV4-1	TRBJ2-1	-	-	TGCGCCAGCAGCCAAGAAGGTAGGAAGGGAGATGAGCAGTTCTTC	CASSQEGRKGDEQFF
TRBV9	TRBJ2-1	-	TRBD1	TGTGCCAGCAGCGTAGTTTGGGCAGGGGGCTCCGACAATGAGCAGTTCTTC	CASSVVWAGGSDNEQFF
TRBV25-1	TRBJ1-6	-	-	TGTGCCAGCAGTGAAACGGGGACTAATAATTCACCCCTCCACTTT	CASSETGTNNSPLHF
TRBV7-9	TRBJ2-7	-	-	TGTGCCAGCAGCTTAGCGGGCGCCAAATACGAGCAGTACTTC	CASSLAGAKYEQYF
TRBV21-1	TRBJ1-5	-	-	TGTGCCAGCAGCAAAGCCACCCTGGACAGGGCCAATCAGCCCCAGCATTTT	CASSKATLDRANQPQHF
TRBV19	TRBJ1-1	-	TRBD1	TGTGCCAGTAGTCGGGAGGGGGCAGGTGGCACTGAAGCTTTCTTT	CASSREGAGGTEAFF
TRBV6-6	TRBJ2-7	-	-	TGTGCCAGCATCGGGACCTACGAGCAGTACTTC	CASIGTYEQYF
TRBV7-2	TRBJ2-7	medium-sized	-	TGTGCCAGCAGCCAGACAGGCGTAACCTACGAGCAGTACTTC	CASSQTGVTYEQYF
TRBV28	TRBJ2-7	once	-	TGTGCCAGCAGTTTGTCCGGTTACGAGCAGTACTTC	CASSLSGYEQYF
TRBV14	TRBJ2-5	-	TRBD2	TGTGCCAGCAGCCCTTCGATGAGCGGGAGGGAAGAGACCCAGTACTTC	CASSPSMSGREETQYF
TRBV19	TRBJ2-3	-	TRBD2	TGTGCCAGCAGGACTAGCGGCACAGATACGCAGTATTTT	CASRTSGTDTQYF
TRBV7-2	TRBJ1-5	-	-	TGTGCCAGCAGCCCTCCAGGGGTCCATCAGCCCCAGCATTTT	CASSPPGVHQPQHF
TRBV4-2	TRBJ2-7	-	-	TGTGCCAGCAGCCAAGTACAGGGCATAGCGGGCTACGAGCAGTACTTC	CASSQVQGIAGYEQYF
TRBV6-1	TRBJ2-1	-	-	TGTGCCAGCAGTGATGTGCAGGGAATCGATGAGCAGTTCTTC	CASSDVQGIDEQFF
TRBV19	TRBJ2-7	-	-	TGTGCCAGTAGTACTCGGGACGGGACATACGAGCAGTACTTC	CASSTRDGTYEQYF
TRBV19	TRBJ1-1	once	-	TGTGCCTGCTCAGGGTATATGAACACTGAAGCTTTCTTT	CACSGYMNTEAFF
TRBV6-5	TRBJ2-1	-	TRBD2	TGTGCCAGCCGGCTAGCGGGACACAATGAGCAGTTCTTC	CASRLAGHNEQFF
TRBV15	TRBJ2-3	-	TRBD2	TGTGCCACCAGCAGAGAATGGACTAGCGGGAGAACAGATACGCAGTATTTT	CATSREWTSGRTDTQYF